This TCR beta chain is from a study of beta chain features in type 1 diabetes. Study conclusions and caveats: Within patients, naive, central memory and Treg TCRB repertoires seemed more similar than within healthy donors. HLA influence on TCRB rearrangement stayed unresolved here. In type 1 diabetes patients, VDJ junctions had fewer insertions; deletions at these junctions were more frequent.

Worth noting for this clone: Its antigen is not identified.

Investigators reverse transcribed all isolated RNA, so they sequenced expressed TCRB transcripts. Data came from immunoSEQ multiplex PCR; TCRdb stores just in-frame clones and leaves some out. This sample has 150,000 or so clones, with around 10% found just once. Germline V lookup: CDR1 SEHNR, CDR2 FQNEAQ (reference sequence). The CDR3 sequence is 14 residues long. Trimming removed 7 bases from V and 0 bases from J; junction bases left unmatched: 4. The sequence came from a man aged 18 to 29 in good health. This chain connects TRBV7-9 to TRBJ1-1; TRBD1 matches at 8 bases. The sequenced sample consisted of central memory CD4+ T cells from blood. Here the CDR3 DNA reads TGTGCCAGCAAACAGGGGGGAATGAACACTGAAGCTTTCTTT. Its translation is CASKQGGMNTEAFF.